The clone carrying this T cell receptor (beta chain) was seen a single time. Other DNA sequences of this sample code for an identical CDR3. V lost 5 bases, J lost 7 bases, and 0 bases stayed unmatched. The CDR3 loop spans 10 amino acids. Per the germline V gene, CDR1 is DFQATT and CDR2 is SNEGSKA (reference sequence). TCRdb keeps only in-frame clones here, not all; method: immunoSEQ multiplex PCR. The sample yields some 200,000 clones, about 79% seen once. The source of the sample is a study of cytomegalovirus exposure and HLA in healthy donors. The receptor comes from a woman aged 25-40 years in good health and CMV-seropositive. The sequenced material came from PBMCs. This sequence joins TRBV20-1 and TRBJ1-1; 8 positions agree with TRBD1. DNA for the CDR3: TGCAGTGCTGGACAGGGTGAAGCTTTCTTT. As protein: CSAGQGEAFF.